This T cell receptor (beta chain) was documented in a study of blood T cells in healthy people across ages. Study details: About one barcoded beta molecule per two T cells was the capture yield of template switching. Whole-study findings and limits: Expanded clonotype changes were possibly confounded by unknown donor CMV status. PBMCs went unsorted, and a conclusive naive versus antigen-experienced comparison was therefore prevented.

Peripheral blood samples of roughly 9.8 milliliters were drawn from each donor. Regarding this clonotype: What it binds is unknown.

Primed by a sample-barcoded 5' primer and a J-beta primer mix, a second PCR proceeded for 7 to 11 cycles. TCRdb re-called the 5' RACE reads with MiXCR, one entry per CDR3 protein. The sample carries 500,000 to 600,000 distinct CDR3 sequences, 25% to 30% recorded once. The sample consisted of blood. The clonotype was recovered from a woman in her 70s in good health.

CDR3 DNA sequence: TGCGCCAGCAGCCCTGCGTCTGTGAACACTGAAGCTTTCTTT. The encoded protein is CASSPASVNTEAFF. J is TRBJ1-1 and V is TRBV5-1; D remains unclear. Trimming took off 4 bases at V and 0 bases at J, with 10 bases between the two ends. Germline CDR1 reads SGHRS; CDR2 reads YFSETQ. The length of the CDR3 is 14 residues.